This entry is about one T cell receptor beta chain. Its matching antigen is unknown. V was trimmed by 6 bases and J by 7 bases, leaving 16 bases between them. The CDR3 totals 15 residues. The germline V gene has CDR1 MNHEY and CDR2 SMNVEV (reference sequence). The PCR contained 60 Vbeta and 13 Jbeta primers. Produced via immunoSEQ multiplex PCR; TCRdb's table is partial and in-frame only. The data hold roughly 190,000 clones, with about 13% observed a single time. This specimen comes from a study of cytomegalovirus exposure and HLA in healthy donors. Notes on the study in general: Excluded: some indistinguishable V segments such as TRBV6-2 and TRBV6-3. Later work found most CMV-associated TCR beta chains apparently HLA-restricted. CMV antigen specificity of a few CMV-associated chains was confirmed in vitro.

The sequencing sample was made of PBMCs. The receptor was derived from a man aged 45 to 65 in good health and CMV-seropositive. The chain recombines TRBV27 with TRBJ1-6, with D uncertain. This CDR3 reads CASSHDSGGNSPLHF. CDR3 sequence (DNA): TGTGCCAGCAGCCATGACTCGGGAGGAAATTCACCCCTCCACTTT.